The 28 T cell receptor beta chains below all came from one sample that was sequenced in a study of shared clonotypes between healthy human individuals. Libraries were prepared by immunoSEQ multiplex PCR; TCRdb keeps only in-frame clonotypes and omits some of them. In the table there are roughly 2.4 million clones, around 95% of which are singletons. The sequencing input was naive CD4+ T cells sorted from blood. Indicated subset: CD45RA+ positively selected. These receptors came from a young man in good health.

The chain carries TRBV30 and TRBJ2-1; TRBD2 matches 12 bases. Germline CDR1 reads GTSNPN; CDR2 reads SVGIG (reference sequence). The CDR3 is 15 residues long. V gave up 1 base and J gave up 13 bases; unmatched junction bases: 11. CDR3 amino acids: CAWSDASGGAESQFF. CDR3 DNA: TGTGCCTGGAGTGACGCTAGCGGGGGGGCAGAAAGTCAGTTCTTC.

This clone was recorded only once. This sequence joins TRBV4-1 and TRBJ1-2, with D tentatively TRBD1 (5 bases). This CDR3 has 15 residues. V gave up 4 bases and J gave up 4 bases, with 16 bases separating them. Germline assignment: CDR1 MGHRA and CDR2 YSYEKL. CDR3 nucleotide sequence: TGCGCCAGCAGCCCGTCTCTTGGCACAGGCTATGGCTACACCTTC. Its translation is CASSPSLGTGYGYTF.

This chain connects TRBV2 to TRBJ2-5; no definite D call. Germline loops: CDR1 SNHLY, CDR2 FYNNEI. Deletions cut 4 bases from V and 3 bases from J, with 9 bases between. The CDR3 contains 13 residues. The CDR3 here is CASSVRAKETQYF. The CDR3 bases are TGTGCCAGCAGTGTTCGAGCCAAAGAGACCCAGTACTTC.

The CDR3 coding sequence is TGTGCCTGGAGCTCGGACAGGGGGCACGAGCAGTACTTC. Amino acids: CAWSSDRGHEQYF. V gene TRBV30 combines with J gene TRBJ2-7; TRBD1 agrees at 11 bases. The V gene end was trimmed by 3 bases and the J gene end by 5 bases; junction bases not matched to a gene: 3. Germline V CDR1 and CDR2: GTSNPN, SVGIG (reference sequence). CDR3 length equals 13 residues. Looking up the rest from reference TRBV30 and TRBJ2-7 gives the full variable domain: SQTIHQWPATLVQPVGSPLSLECTVEGTSNPNLYWYRQAAGRGLQLLFYSVGIGQISSEVPQNLSASRPQDRQFILSSKKLLLSDSGFYLCAWSSDRGHEQYFGPGTRLTVT.

The CDR3 loop reads CATSRDQADTQYF. CDR3 bases: TGTGCCACCAGCAGAGATCAAGCAGATACGCAGTATTTT. The chain employs TRBV15 and TRBJ2-3; D is uncertain. The CDR3 contains 13 residues. Per germline, CDR1 LNHNV and CDR2 YYDKDF (reference sequence). The V end lost 0 bases, the J end lost 4 bases, and 5 bases lay between the germline ends.

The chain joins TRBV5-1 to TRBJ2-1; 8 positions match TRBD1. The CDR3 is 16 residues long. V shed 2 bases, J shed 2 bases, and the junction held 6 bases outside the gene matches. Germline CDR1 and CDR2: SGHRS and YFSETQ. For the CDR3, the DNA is TGCGCCAGCAGCTTACAAGGACAGGGACCCTACAATGAGCAGTTCTTC. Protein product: CASSLQGQGPYNEQFF.

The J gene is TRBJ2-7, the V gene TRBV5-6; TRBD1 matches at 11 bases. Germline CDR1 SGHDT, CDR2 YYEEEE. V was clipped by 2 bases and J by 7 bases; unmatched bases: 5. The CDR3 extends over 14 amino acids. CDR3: CASSFGQGAWEQYF. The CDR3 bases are TGTGCCAGCAGCTTCGGACAGGGGGCGTGGGAGCAGTACTTC.

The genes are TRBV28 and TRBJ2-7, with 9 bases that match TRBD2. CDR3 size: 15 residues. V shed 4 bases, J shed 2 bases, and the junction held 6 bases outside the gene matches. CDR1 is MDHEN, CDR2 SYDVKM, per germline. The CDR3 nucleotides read TGTGCCAGCAGTTCGGCTAGCGGGACAGCCTACGAGCAGTACTTC. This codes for CASSSASGTAYEQYF.

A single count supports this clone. CDR3 sequence (DNA): TGTGCCAGCAGCTTAGGGGGACAGGGCGCCTCCTACGAGCAGTACTTC. This encodes CASSLGGQGASYEQYF. The chain carries TRBV7-9 and TRBJ2-7, with 9 positions matching TRBD1. J was trimmed by 0 bases and V by 1 base; bases with no gene match: 4. Germline-derived CDR1 and CDR2 are SEHNR and FQNEAQ (reference sequence). The CDR3 covers 16 residues.

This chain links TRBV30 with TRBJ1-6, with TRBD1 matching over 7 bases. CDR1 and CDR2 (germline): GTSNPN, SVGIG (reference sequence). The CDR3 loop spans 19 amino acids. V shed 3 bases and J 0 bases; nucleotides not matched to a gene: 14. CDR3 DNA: TGTGCCTGGAGGACAGGGAAAAGTTTTGGGAGCTCCTATAATTCACCCCTCCACTTT. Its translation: CAWRTGKSFGSSYNSPLHF.

Here the CDR3 DNA reads TGCGCCAGCAGCGGGCCGGCAGCCTACGAGCAGTACTTC. This gives the protein CASSGPAAYEQYF. J is TRBJ2-7 and V is TRBV5-1, with unresolved D. The germline V and J ends were trimmed by 4 bases and 2 bases, with 10 bases remaining between them. Germline V lookup: CDR1 SGHRS, CDR2 YFSETQ. This CDR3 is 13 amino acids long.

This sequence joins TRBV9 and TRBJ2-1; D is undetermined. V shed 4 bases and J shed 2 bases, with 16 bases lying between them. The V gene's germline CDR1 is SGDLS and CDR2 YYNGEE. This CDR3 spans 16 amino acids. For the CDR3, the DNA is TGTGCCAGCAGCTATACACAACCGCAAACCTACAATGAGCAGTTCTTC. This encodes CASSYTQPQTYNEQFF.

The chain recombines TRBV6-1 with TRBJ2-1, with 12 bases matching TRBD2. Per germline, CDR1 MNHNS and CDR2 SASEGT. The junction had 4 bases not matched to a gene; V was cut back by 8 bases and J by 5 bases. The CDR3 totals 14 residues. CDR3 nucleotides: TGTGCCAGCCGACCTAGCGGGGGGGACAATGAGCAGTTCTTC. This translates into CASRPSGGDNEQFF.

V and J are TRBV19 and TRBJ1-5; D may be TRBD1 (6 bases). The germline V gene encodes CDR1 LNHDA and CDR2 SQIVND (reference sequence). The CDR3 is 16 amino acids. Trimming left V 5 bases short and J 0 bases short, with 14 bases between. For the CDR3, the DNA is TGTGCCAGTAGTCCAGGGGCTACGTATAGCAATCAGCCCCAGCATTTT. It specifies CASSPGATYSNQPQHF.

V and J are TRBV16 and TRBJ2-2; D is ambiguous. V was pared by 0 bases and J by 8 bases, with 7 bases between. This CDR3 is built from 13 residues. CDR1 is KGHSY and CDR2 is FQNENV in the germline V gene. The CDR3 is CASSQSGVGELFF. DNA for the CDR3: TGTGCCAGCAGCCAATCCGGAGTGGGGGAGCTGTTTTTT.

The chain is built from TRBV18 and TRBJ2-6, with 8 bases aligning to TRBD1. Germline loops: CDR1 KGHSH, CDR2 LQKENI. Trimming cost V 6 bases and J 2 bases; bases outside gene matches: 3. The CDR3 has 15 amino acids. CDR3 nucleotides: TGTGCCAGCTCCAGCAGGGGGCCTGGGGCCAACGTCCTGACTTTC. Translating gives CASSSRGPGANVLTF.

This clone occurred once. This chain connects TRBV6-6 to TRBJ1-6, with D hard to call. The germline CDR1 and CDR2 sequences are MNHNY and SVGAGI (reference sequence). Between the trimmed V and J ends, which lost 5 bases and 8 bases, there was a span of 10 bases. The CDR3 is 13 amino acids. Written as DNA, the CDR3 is TGTGCCAGCAGTGATATGTTAGATTCACCCCTCCACTTT. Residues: CASSDMLDSPLHF.

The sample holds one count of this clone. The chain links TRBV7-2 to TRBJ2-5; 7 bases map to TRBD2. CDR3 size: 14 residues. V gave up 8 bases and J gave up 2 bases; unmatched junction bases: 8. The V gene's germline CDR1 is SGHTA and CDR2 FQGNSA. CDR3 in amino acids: CASGRGLRQETQYF. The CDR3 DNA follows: TGTGCCAGCGGGAGGGGACTAAGACAAGAGACCCAGTACTTC.

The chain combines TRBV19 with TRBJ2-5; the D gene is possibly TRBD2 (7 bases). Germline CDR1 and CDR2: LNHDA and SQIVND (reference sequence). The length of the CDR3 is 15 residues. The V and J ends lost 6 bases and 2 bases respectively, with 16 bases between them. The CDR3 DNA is TGTGCCAGTAGCAAAATGGCGGGGGCACAAGAGACCCAGTACTTC. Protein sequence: CASSKMAGAQETQYF.

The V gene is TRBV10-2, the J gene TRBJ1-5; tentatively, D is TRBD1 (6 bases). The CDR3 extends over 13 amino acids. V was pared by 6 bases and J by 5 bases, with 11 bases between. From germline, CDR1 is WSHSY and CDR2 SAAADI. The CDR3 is CASRGRGDQPQHF. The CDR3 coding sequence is TGCGCCAGCAGGGGCAGGGGAGATCAGCCCCAGCATTTT.

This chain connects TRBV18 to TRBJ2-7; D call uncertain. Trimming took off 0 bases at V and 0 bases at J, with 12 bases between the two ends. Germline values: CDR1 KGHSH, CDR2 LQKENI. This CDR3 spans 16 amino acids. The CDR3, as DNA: TGTGCCAGCTCACCACCGTTGTCTTCTTCCTCCTACGAGCAGTACTTC. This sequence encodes CASSPPLSSSSYEQYF. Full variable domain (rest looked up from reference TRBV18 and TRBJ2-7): NAGVMQNPRHLVRRRGQEARLRCSPMKGHSHVYWYRQLPEEGLKFMVYLQKENIIDESGMPKERFSAEFPKEGPSILRIQQVVRGDSAAYFCASSPPLSSSSYEQYFGPGTRLTVT.

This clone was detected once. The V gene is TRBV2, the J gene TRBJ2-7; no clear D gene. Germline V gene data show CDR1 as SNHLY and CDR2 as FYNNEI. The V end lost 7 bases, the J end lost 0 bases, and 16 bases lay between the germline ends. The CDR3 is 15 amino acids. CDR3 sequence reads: CASIRTVDFSYEQYF. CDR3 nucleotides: TGTGCCAGCATTAGGACCGTCGACTTCTCCTACGAGCAGTACTTC.

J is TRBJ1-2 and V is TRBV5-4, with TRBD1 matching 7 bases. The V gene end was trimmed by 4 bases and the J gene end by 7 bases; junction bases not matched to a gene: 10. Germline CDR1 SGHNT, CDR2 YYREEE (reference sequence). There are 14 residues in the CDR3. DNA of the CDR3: TGTGCCAGCAGCCAAGACCACAGGGGAAGTGGCTACACCTTC. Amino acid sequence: CASSQDHRGSGYTF. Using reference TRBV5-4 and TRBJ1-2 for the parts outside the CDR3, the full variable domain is ETGVTQSPTHLIKTRGQQVTLRCSSQSGHNTVSWYQQALGQGPQFIFQYYREEENGRGNFPPRFSGLQFPNYSSELNVNALELDDSALYLCASSQDHRGSGYTFGSGTRLTVV.

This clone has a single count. The CDR3 region is CASSQDPVGYGYTF. Written as DNA, the CDR3 is TGCGCCAGCAGCCAAGATCCAGTTGGCTATGGCTACACCTTC. The genes are TRBV4-1 and TRBJ1-2; no reliable D call. V was pared by 0 bases and J by 4 bases, with 9 bases between. This CDR3 comprises 14 residues. CDR1 and CDR2 (germline): MGHRA, YSYEKL.

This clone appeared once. CDR3 loop: CASSLVPLKNTEAFF. The CDR3 coding sequence is TGTGCCAGCAGCTTGGTTCCCCTAAAGAACACTGAAGCTTTCTTT. The chain joins TRBV5-5 to TRBJ1-1; D gene uncertain. CDR1 is SGHKS and CDR2 is YYEKEE in the germline V gene (reference sequence). The CDR3 has 15 amino acids. Trimming shortened V by 0 bases and J by 1 base, and 10 bases separated the two germline ends.

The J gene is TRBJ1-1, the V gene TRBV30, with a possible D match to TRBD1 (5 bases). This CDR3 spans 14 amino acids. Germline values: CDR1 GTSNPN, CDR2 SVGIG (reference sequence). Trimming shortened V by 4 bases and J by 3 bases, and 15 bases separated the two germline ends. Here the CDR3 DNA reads TGTGCCTGGATCTTAGAGGGCAGGGACACTGAAGCTTTCTTT. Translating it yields CAWILEGRDTEAFF.

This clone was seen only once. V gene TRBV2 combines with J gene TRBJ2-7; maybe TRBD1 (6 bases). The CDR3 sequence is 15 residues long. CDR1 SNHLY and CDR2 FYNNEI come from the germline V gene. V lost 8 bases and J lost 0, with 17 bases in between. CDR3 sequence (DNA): TGTGCCAGCTTACCTAGGGACACCCTCTCCTACGAGCAGTACTTC. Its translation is CASLPRDTLSYEQYF.

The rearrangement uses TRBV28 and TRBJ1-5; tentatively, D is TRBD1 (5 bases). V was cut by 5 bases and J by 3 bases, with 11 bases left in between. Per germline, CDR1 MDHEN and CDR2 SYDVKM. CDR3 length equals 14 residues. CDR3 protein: CASSRGGANQPQHF. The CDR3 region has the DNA TGTGCCAGCAGTCGGGGAGGGGCCAATCAGCCCCAGCATTTT.